This TCR beta chain is from a study of beta chain features in type 1 diabetes. Study observations and caveats: Among patients with Type 1 diabetes, TCRB CDR3s were moderately but significantly shorter in every one of the four CD4+ subsets.

The isolated RNA, all of it, was reverse transcribed, so expressed TCRB transcripts were what got sequenced. Sequencing used immunoSEQ multiplex PCR; TCRdb keeps in-frame clones, though not all of them. The sample lists about 140,000 clones, about 9.1% seen once, with 0.65% in the top ten. This clone was counted only a few times. The target antigen is unknown. Germline values: CDR1 LGHNA, CDR2 YSLEER. The CDR3 consists of 16 residues. The junction had 8 bases not matched to a gene; V was cut back by 3 bases and J by 6 bases. The sample comprised central memory CD4+ T cells from blood. The origin of this receptor is a woman in her thirties or forties in good health. The chain carries TRBV4-3 and TRBJ2-5; the match to TRBD1 covers 12 bases. CDR3 DNA sequence: TGCGCCAGCAGCCATGGGACAGGGGGCCAGGTAAAGACCCAGTACTTC. Translating it yields CASSHGTGGQVKTQYF.